The TCR beta chain described here comes from a study of blood T cell repertoires in COVID-19. The CDR3 has 14 amino acids. Germline CDR1 reads MNHEY; CDR2 reads SVGAGI. On this clone: A read error may produce the germline difference seen at one junction end.

The data were produced by immunoSEQ multiplex PCR, yet TCRdb's version contains in-frame clones alone and is incomplete. The sample contains 55,000 to 90,000 clones, roughly 84% of which appear only once. Material: peripheral blood. The chain recombines TRBV6-5 with TRBJ1-2; 10 bases fit TRBD1. This receptor was identified in a woman in her fifties or sixties with acute or convalescent COVID-19. This CDR3 is CASSHSGTGVGYTF. The CDR3 nucleotides read TGTGCCAGCAGTCACTCTGGGACAGGGGTCGGCTACACCTTC.